This TCR beta chain emerged from a study of cytomegalovirus exposure and HLA in healthy donors. Overall study: Inside one of the first data releases sat tens of millions of unique TCRs taken from HLA-typed donors.

The PCR was carried out with 60 Vbeta primers and 13 Jbeta primers. As handled by the study authors: It was a later analysis that counted tens of millions of unique TCR beta chains, of which about 10 million were shared. Profiled with immunoSEQ multiplex PCR; TCRdb holds only in-frame clones, not every one. V, J and clone size were drawn from that table, and D and trimming were deduced from the DNA. Here the sample spans 30,000 to 40,000 clones, 90% to 95% being singletons. CDR3 length: 14 residues. Germline loops: CDR1 KGHSH, CDR2 LQKENI. Trimming shortened V by 1 base and J by 5 bases, and 11 bases separated the two germline ends. This clone came up once. As yet, its antigen is unknown. Whole-study findings and limits: Among immune exposure information, only CMV serostatus was available. An analysis was carried out at a later point. It showed that HLA-associated TCR beta chains were more clonally expanded than equally common non-associated chains.

This clonotype was sampled from a woman younger than 35 in good health and CMV-seronegative. The V call is TRBV18, the J call TRBJ1-1, with a possible D match to TRBD1 (5 bases). Sequencing was performed on PBMCs. DNA for the CDR3: TGTGCCAGCTCACCACTGCAGGGTGGGACTGAAGCTTTCTTT. As protein: CASSPLQGGTEAFF.